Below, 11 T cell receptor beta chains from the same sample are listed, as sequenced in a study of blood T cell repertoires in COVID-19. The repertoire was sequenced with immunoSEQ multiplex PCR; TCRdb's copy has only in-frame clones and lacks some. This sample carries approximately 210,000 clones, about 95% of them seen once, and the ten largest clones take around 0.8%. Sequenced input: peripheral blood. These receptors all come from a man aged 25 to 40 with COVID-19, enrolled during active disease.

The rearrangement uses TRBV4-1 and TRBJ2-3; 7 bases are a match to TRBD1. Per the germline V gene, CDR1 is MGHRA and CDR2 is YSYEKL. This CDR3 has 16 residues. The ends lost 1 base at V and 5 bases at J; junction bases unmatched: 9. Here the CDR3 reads CASSQGEEGAKDTQYF. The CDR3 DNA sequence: TGCGCCAGCAGCCAAGGAGAAGAGGGGGCAAAAGATACGCAGTATTTT.

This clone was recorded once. CDR3 coding DNA: TGTGCTAGTGGTTTGAGTGGGGACTCCGAGAACTATGGCTACACCTTC. This translates into CASGLSGDSENYGYTF. The rearrangement uses TRBV12-5 and TRBJ1-2; the D gene is possibly TRBD1 (5 bases). Between the trimmed V and J ends, which lost 2 bases and 2 bases, there was a span of 15 bases. Germline CDR1 is LGHNT and CDR2 is FRNRAP. The length of the CDR3 is 16 residues.

CDR3 in amino acids: CASSQFGSGGWNEQFF. Here the CDR3 DNA reads TGTGCCAGCAGCCAGTTCGGGTCCGGAGGTTGGAATGAGCAGTTCTTC. The V and J genes are TRBV3-1 (or the pseudogene TRBV3-2) and TRBJ2-1, with D possibly matching TRBD2 (5 bases). This CDR3 region has 16 residues. V was clipped by 3 bases and J by 7 bases, with 19 bases between them. Germline V gene lookup returns CDR1 LGHDT and CDR2 YNNKEL (reference sequence).

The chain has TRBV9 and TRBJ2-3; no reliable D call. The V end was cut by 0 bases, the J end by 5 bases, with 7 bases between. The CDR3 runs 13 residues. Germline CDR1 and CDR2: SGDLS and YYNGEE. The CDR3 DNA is TGTGCCAGCAGCGTAGAACGGGTAGATACGCAGTATTTT. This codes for CASSVERVDTQYF.

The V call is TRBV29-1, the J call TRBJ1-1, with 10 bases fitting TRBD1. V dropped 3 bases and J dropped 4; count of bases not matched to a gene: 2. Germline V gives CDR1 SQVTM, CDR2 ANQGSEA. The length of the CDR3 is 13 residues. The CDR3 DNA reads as TGCAGCGTTGATGGGACAGGGGTCACTGAAGCTTTCTTT. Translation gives CSVDGTGVTEAFF.

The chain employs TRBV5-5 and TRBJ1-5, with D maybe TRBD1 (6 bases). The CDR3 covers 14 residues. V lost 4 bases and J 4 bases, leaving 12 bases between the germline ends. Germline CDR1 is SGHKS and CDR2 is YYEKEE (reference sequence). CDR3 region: CASSPEGVNQPQHF. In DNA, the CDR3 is TGTGCCAGCAGCCCTGAGGGGGTTAATCAGCCCCAGCATTTT.

CDR3 nucleotides: TGTGCCAGCAACCTACCCCCCATGAACACTGAAGCTTTCTTT. Its translation is CASNLPPMNTEAFF. V and J are TRBV28 and TRBJ1-1; D unclear. Between the trimmed V and J ends, which lost 7 bases and 0 bases, there was a span of 12 bases. Germline values: CDR1 MDHEN, CDR2 SYDVKM. The CDR3 is made up of 14 amino acids.

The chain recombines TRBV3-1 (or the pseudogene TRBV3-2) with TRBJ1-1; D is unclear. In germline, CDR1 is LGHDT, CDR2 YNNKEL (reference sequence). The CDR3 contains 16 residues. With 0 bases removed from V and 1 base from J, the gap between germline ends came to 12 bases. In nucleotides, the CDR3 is TGTGCCAGCAGCCAAGATGCTGGGCCGCCGAACACTGAAGCTTTCTTT. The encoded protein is CASSQDAGPPNTEAFF.

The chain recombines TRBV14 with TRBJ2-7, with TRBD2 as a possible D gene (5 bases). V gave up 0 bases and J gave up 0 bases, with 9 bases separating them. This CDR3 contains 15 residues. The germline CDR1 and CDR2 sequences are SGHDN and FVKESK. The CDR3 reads CASSQDGVISYEQYF. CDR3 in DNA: TGTGCCAGCAGCCAAGACGGGGTCATCTCCTACGAGCAGTACTTC.

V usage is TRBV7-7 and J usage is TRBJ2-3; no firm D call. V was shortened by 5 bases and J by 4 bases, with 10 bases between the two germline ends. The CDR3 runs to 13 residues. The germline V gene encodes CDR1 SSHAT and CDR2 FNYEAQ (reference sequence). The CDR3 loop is CASSLTSSDTQYF. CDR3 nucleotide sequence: TGTGCCAGCAGCCTTACTTCATCAGATACGCAGTATTTT.

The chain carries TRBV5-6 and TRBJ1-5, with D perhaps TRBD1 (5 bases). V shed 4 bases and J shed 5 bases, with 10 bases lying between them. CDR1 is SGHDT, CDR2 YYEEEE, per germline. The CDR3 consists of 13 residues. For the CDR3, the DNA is TGTGCCAGCAGCCGCGGGGCGGATCAGCCCCAGCATTTT. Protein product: CASSRGADQPQHF.